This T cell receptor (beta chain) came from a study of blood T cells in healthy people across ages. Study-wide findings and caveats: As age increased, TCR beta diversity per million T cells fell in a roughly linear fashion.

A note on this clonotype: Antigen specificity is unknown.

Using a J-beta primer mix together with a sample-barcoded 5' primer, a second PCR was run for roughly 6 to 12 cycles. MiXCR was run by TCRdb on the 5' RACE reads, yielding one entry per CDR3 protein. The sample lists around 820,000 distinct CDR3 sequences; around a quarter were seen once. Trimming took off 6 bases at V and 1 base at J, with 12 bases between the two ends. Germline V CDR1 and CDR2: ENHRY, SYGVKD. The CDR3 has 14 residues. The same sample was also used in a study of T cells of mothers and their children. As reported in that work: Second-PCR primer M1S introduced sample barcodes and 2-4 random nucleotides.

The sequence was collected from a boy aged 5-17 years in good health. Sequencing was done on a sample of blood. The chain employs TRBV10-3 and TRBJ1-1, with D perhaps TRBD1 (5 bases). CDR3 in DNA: TGTGCCATCAGAGAGGGCAGGGAGAACACTGAAGCTTTCTTT. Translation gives CAIREGRENTEAFF.